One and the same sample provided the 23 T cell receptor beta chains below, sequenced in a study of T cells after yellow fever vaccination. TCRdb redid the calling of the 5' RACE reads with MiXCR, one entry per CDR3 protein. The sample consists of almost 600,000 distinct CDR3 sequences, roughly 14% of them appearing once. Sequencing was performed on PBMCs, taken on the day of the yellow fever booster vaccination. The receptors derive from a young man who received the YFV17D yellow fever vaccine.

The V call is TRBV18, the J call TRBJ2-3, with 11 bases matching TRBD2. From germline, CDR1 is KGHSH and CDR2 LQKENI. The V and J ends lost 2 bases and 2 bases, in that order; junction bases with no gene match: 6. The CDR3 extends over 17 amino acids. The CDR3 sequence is CASSPATSGVSTDTQYF. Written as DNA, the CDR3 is TGTGCCAGCTCACCAGCGACTAGCGGGGTTTCCACAGATACGCAGTATTTT.

The CDR3 DNA follows: TGTGCCAGCAGCCACCGAAGGGAAGCTTTCTTT. Protein sequence: CASSHRREAFF. The chain carries TRBV7-2 and TRBJ1-1; D is unresolved. This CDR3 comprises 11 residues. CDR1 SGHTA and CDR2 FQGNSA come from the germline V gene. V lost 5 bases and J 8 bases, leaving 9 bases between the germline ends.

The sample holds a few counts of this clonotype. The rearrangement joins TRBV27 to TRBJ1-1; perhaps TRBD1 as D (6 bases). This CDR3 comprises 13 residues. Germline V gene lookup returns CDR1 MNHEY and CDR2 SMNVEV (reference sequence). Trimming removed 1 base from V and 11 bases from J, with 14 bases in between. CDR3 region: CASSLLRGAQAFF. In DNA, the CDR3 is TGTGCCAGCAGTTTATTGCGGGGGGCGCAGGCTTTCTTT.

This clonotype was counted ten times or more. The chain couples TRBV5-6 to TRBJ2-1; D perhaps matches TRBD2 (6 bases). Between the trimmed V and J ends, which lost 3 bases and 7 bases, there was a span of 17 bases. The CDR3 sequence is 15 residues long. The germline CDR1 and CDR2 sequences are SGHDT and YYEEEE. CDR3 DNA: TGTGCCAGCAGCTCTTCCGGGACTCCCTGGAATGAGCAGTTCTTC. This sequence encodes CASSSSGTPWNEQFF.

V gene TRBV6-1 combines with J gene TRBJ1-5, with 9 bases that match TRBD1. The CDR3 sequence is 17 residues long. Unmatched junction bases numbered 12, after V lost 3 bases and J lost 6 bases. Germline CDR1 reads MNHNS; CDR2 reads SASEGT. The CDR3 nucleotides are TGTGCCAGCAGTGATAGGACAGGGGCGTTCGGCAGTCAGCCCCAGCATTTT. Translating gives CASSDRTGAFGSQPQHF.

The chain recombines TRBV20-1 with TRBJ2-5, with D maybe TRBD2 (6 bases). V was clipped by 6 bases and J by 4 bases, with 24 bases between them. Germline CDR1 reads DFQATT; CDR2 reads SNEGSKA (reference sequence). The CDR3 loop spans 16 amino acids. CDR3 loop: CSAPSTIAVRGETQYF. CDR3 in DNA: TGCAGTGCCCCCTCTACCATAGCGGTAAGGGGAGAGACCCAGTACTTC.

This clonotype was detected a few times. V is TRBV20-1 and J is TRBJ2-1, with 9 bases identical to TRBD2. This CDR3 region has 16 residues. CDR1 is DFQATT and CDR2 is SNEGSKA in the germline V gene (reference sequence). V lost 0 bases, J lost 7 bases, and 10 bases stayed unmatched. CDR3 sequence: CSARDSRGREGNEQFF. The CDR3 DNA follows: TGCAGTGCTAGAGATTCTCGCGGGAGGGAGGGAAATGAGCAGTTCTTC.

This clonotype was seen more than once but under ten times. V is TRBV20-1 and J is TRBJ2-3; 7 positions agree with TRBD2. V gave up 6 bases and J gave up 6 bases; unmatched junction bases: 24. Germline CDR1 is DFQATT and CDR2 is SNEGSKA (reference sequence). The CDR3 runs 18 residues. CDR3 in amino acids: CSAFPAVGAGPRRDTQYF. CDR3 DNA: TGCAGTGCCTTCCCTGCGGTGGGAGCGGGGCCGAGGCGCGATACGCAGTATTTT.

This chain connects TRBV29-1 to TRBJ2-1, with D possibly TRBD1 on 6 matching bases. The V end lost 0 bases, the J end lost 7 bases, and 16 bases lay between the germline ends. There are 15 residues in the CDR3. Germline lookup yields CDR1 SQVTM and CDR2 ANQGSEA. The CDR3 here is CSVEDMGARTNEQFF. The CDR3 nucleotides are TGCAGCGTTGAAGATATGGGGGCGCGGACGAATGAGCAGTTCTTC.

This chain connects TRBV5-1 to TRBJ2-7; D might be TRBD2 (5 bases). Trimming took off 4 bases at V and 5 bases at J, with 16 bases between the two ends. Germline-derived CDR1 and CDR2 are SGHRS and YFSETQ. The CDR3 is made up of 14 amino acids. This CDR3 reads CASSKVPPGDEQYF. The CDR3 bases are TGCGCCAGCAGCAAGGTCCCCCCCGGGGACGAGCAGTACTTC.

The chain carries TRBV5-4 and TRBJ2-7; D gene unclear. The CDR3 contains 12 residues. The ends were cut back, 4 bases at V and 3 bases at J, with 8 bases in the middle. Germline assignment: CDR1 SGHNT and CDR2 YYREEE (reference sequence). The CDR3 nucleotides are TGTGCCAGCAGCCTGAAAGACTACGAGCAGTACTTC. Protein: CASSLKDYEQYF.

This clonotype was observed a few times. The CDR3 bases are TGCGCCAGCAGACAGGACAGGGGGCGCGATCTTGGGGAAAAACTGTTTTTT. Its translation is CASRQDRGRDLGEKLFF. The chain has TRBV4-1 and TRBJ1-4, with 11 bases identical to TRBD1. Germline V gene data show CDR1 as MGHRA and CDR2 as YSYEKL. The CDR3 totals 17 residues. V gave up 6 bases and J gave up 8 bases; unmatched junction bases: 14.

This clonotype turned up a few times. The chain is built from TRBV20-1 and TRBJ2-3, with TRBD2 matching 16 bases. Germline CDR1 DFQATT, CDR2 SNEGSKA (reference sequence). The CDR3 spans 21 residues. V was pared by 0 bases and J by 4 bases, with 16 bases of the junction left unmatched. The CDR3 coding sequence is TGCAGTGCTAGAGATTTCGGGACTAGCGGGAGGGCCTTTCGTGGTGCAGATACGCAGTATTTT. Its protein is CSARDFGTSGRAFRGADTQYF.

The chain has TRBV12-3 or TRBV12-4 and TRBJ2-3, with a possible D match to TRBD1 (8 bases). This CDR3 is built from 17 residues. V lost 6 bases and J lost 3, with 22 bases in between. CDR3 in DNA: TGTGCCAGCAGGCGACCAAAAGGACAGGGAGGGACAGATACGCAGTATTTT. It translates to CASRRPKGQGGTDTQYF.

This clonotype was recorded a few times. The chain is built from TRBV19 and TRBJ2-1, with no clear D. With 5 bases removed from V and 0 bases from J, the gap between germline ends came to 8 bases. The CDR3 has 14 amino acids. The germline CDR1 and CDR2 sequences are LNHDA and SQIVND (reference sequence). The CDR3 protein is CASSSPRSYNEQFF. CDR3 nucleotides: TGTGCCAGTAGTTCACCCCGCTCCTACAATGAGCAGTTCTTC.

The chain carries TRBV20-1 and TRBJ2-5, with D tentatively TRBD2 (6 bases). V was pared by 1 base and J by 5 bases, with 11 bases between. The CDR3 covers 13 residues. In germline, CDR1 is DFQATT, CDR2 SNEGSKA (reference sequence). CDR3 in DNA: TGCAGTGCTAGAGTCCCGGGAGCCGAGACCCAGTACTTC. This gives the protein CSARVPGAETQYF.

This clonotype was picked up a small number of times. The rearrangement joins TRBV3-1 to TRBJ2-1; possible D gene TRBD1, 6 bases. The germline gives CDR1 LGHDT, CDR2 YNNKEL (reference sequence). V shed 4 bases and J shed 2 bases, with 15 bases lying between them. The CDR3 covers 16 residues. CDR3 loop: CASSPVQGMPYNEQFF. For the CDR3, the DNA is TGTGCCAGCAGCCCCGTACAGGGTATGCCCTACAATGAGCAGTTCTTC.

The CDR3 reads CSARGGRAYEQYF. In DNA form, the CDR3 reads TGCAGTGCTAGAGGCGGGAGGGCCTACGAGCAGTACTTC. The chain joins TRBV20-1 to TRBJ2-7; the match to TRBD2 covers 9 bases. Germline assignment: CDR1 DFQATT and CDR2 SNEGSKA (reference sequence). The CDR3 sequence is 13 residues long. J was trimmed by 2 bases and V by 1 base; bases with no gene match: 0.

The CDR3 DNA sequence: TGTGCCAGCAGCTTTCCCAGGTGGGAGGGCCTGGACGAGCAGTACTTC. Translation gives CASSFPRWEGLDEQYF. The chain joins TRBV7-9 to TRBJ2-7; 7 bases map to TRBD2. The CDR3 consists of 16 residues. Germline V lookup: CDR1 SEHNR, CDR2 FQNEAQ (reference sequence). Trimming cost V 3 bases and J 5 bases; bases outside gene matches: 13. Using reference TRBV7-9 and TRBJ2-7 for the parts outside the CDR3, the full variable domain is DTGVSQNPRHKITKRGQNVTFRCDPISEHNRLYWYRQTLGQGPEFLTYFQNEAQLEKSRLLSDRFSAERPKGSFSTLEIQRTEQGDSAMYLCASSFPRWEGLDEQYFGPGTRLTVT.

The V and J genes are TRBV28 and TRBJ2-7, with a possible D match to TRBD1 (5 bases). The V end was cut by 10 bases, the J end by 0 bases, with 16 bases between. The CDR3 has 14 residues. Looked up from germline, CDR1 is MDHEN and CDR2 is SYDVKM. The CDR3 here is CATQWGSNSYEQYF. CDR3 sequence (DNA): TGTGCCACCCAGTGGGGCTCGAACTCCTACGAGCAGTACTTC.

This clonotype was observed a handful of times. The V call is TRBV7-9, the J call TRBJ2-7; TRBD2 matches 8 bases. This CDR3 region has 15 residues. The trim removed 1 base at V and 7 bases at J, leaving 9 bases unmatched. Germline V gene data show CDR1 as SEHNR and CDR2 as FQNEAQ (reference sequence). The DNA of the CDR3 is TGTGCCAGCAGCTTAGAGCGGGGGTTCCGCTTTGAGCAGTACTTC. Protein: CASSLERGFRFEQYF.

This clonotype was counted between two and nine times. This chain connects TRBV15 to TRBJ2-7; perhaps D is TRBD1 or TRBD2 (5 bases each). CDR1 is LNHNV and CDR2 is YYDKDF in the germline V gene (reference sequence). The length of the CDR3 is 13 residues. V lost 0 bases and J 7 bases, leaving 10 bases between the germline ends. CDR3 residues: CATSRDEGREQYF. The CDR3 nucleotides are TGTGCCACCAGCAGAGATGAGGGGCGGGAGCAGTACTTC.

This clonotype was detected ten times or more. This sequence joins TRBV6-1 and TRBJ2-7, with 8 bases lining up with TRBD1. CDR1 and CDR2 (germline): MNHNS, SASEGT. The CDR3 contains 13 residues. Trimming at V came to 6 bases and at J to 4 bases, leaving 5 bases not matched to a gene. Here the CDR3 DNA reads TGTGCCAGCAGCGACAGGGGTCCGTACGAGCAGTACTTC. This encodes CASSDRGPYEQYF.